The next 14 T cell receptor beta chains were all read from a single sample in a study of cytomegalovirus exposure and HLA in healthy donors. The primer mix had 60 Vbeta and 13 Jbeta primers. Sequenced by immunoSEQ multiplex PCR; TCRdb stores in-frame clones only, minus some. Altogether about 140,000 clones are present, around 83% being singletons, with the ten largest covering 4.1%. Sequencing used PBMCs. The source is a man aged 40-55 years in good health and CMV-seropositive.

This clone was counted only a few times. The junction departs from germline at one end; a sequencing error may be responsible. The V gene is TRBV7-2, the J gene TRBJ2-7; TRBD2 matches at 8 bases. The CDR3 loop spans 13 amino acids. Germline assignment: CDR1 SGHTA and CDR2 FQGNSA. The DNA of the CDR3 is TGTGCCAGCAACTTAGCGGGGAGGTACGAGCAGTACTTC. This encodes CASNLAGRYEQYF.

In DNA, the CDR3 is TGCGCCAGCAGCCCCACGGGACAGGGGCCCTACGAGCAGTACTTC. Translated, it gives CASSPTGQGPYEQYF. The chain carries TRBV5-1 and TRBJ2-7; 10 nucleotides line up with TRBD1. Germline CDR1 SGHRS, CDR2 YFSETQ. The CDR3 covers 15 residues. With 4 bases clipped from V and 2 bases from J, the junction kept 6 bases outside the gene matches.

This clone was observed a few times. The rearrangement uses TRBV15 and TRBJ2-5; TRBD2 matches at 12 bases. Germline values: CDR1 LNHNV, CDR2 YYDKDF (reference sequence). V trimming: 0 bases; J trimming: 5 bases; junction bases outside the gene matches: 4. CDR3 length equals 16 residues. Here the CDR3 DNA reads TGTGCCACCAGCAGAGAGCTAGCGGGAGGGCTTGAGACCCAGTACTTC. This encodes CATSRELAGGLETQYF.

This clone was counted once. The chain combines TRBV7-3 with TRBJ1-2, with 11 bases lining up with TRBD1. The CDR3 contains 15 residues. V trimming: 3 bases; J trimming: 5 bases; junction bases outside the gene matches: 5. Germline V gives CDR1 SGHTA, CDR2 FQGTGA. The CDR3 DNA reads as TGTGCCAGCAGCTTTAGTGGACAGGGGGCTTATGGCTACACCTTC. It encodes CASSFSGQGAYGYTF.

This sequence joins TRBV19 and TRBJ1-5; 12 bases fit TRBD1. The CDR3 spans 17 residues. V dropped 5 bases and J dropped 2; count of bases not matched to a gene: 7. CDR1 and CDR2 from the germline V gene are LNHDA and SQIVND (reference sequence). The CDR3 DNA reads TGTGCCAGTAGTCCGGGGACAGGGGGCATCGGCAATCAGCCCCAGCATTTT. Encoded protein: CASSPGTGGIGNQPQHF.

The gene calls are TRBV27 and TRBJ2-7; D remains unclear. CDR3 length: 14 amino acids. CDR1 is MNHEY, CDR2 SMNVEV, per germline (reference sequence). Deletions cut 6 bases from V and 7 bases from J, with 19 bases between. CDR3 sequence reads: CASSQGFLTREQYF. In nucleotides, the CDR3 is TGTGCCAGCAGCCAAGGCTTTCTCACGCGGGAGCAGTACTTC.

The chain is built from TRBV4-2 and TRBJ2-3; D unclear. Per germline, CDR1 LGHNA and CDR2 YNFKEQ. The CDR3 loop spans 16 amino acids. V dropped 0 bases and J dropped 0 bases, with 10 bases sitting between them. CDR3: CASSQDLFSSTDTQYF. In DNA, the CDR3 is TGTGCCAGCAGCCAAGATTTGTTTTCTAGCACAGATACGCAGTATTTT.

CDR3 amino acids: CASSLLTTGTSGPYEQYF. DNA of the CDR3: TGCGCCAGCAGCTTGTTGACCACCGGGACTAGCGGGCCCTACGAGCAGTACTTC. The chain carries TRBV5-1 and TRBJ2-7; 12 nucleotides line up with TRBD2. J was trimmed by 2 bases and V by 1 base; bases with no gene match: 10. This CDR3 has 18 amino acids. Germline V gene sequence: CDR1 SGHRS, CDR2 YFSETQ.

As concerns this clone: One end of the junction does not line up with germline, which may come from a read error. This chain uses TRBV9 with TRBJ1-2; D unresolved. The germline CDR1 and CDR2 sequences are SGDLS and YYNGEE. CDR3 length equals 16 residues. The CDR3, as DNA: TGTGCCAGCAGCGTAGATCCAAGCCGAGCCCTCTATAGCTACGCCTTC. As protein: CASSVDPSRALYSYAF.

V and J are TRBV4-1 and TRBJ1-5; D is ambiguous. V shed 1 base and J shed 0 bases, with 7 bases lying between them. The CDR3 totals 15 residues. Germline CDR1 MGHRA, CDR2 YSYEKL. This CDR3 is CASSQGPDSNQPQHF. In nucleotides, the CDR3 is TGCGCCAGCAGCCAAGGCCCAGATAGCAATCAGCCCCAGCATTTT.

The rearrangement uses TRBV5-6 and TRBJ2-7; 14 bases map to TRBD2. The V gene end was trimmed by 6 bases and the J gene end by 4 bases; junction bases not matched to a gene: 15. Germline V CDR1 and CDR2: SGHDT, YYEEEE. The CDR3 spans 18 residues. The CDR3 here is CASTPGLAGATQRYEQYF. CDR3 bases: TGTGCCAGCACCCCGGGACTAGCGGGAGCAACCCAACGGTACGAGCAGTACTTC. The whole variable domain, remainder taken from reference TRBV5-6 and TRBJ2-7, is DAGVTQSPTHLIKTRGQQVTLRCSPKSGHDTVSWYQQALGQGPQFIFQYYEEEERQRGNFPDRFSGHQFPNYSSELNVNALLLGDSALYLCASTPGLAGATQRYEQYFGPGTRLTVT.

This clone showed up just a few times. The chain combines TRBV30 with TRBJ1-6; TRBD1 agrees at 12 bases. V was pared by 2 bases and J by 3 bases, with 5 bases of the junction left unmatched. CDR1 and CDR2 (germline): GTSNPN, SVGIG (reference sequence). This CDR3 is 17 amino acids long. The CDR3 reads CAWSPGTGGFYNSPLHF. The CDR3 region has the DNA TGTGCCTGGAGTCCAGGGACAGGGGGCTTCTATAATTCACCCCTCCACTTT.

This chain uses TRBV6-1 with TRBJ1-2; D gene unclear. The CDR3 sequence is 15 residues long. CDR1 is MNHNS, CDR2 SASEGT, per germline. The V and J ends lost 3 bases and 2 bases respectively, with 13 bases between them. Written as DNA, the CDR3 is TGTGCCAGCAGTGACGCTGGGCTACAGAACTATGGCTACACCTTC. Protein sequence: CASSDAGLQNYGYTF.

The rearrangement uses TRBV7-2 and TRBJ2-1; 11 bases are a match to TRBD2. This CDR3 spans 16 amino acids. V shed 5 bases, J shed 4 bases, and the junction held 7 bases outside the gene matches. Germline CDR1 is SGHTA and CDR2 is FQGNSA. CDR3 DNA: TGTGCCAGCAGCGGGCTCCGGACTAGCGGGTACAATGAGCAGTTCTTC. Protein product: CASSGLRTSGYNEQFF.